One sample yielded the 7 T cell receptor beta chains listed below, sequenced in a study of regulatory T cells in long-lasting Graves disease. CDR3 regions were amplified by Arm-PCR using iRepertoire HTBI primers to build TCR beta libraries. TCRdb re-analysed the multiplex PCR reads in MiXCR, keeping a single row per CDR3 protein. Seen here are hundreds of thousands of distinct CDR3 sequences, 16% observed once, and the top ten hold 12%. Time point here: newly diagnosed GD, antithyroid drugs for less than 3 months. Construction of the TCR library relied on RNA isolated from PBMCs. These records were also assigned to another study, of T cells in Graves' hyperthyroidism and ophthalmopathy.

Specimen: peripheral blood mononuclear cells (PBMCs), collected at new diagnosis, from a patient treated with antithyroid drugs. Source of these receptors: a man in his late teens or twenties with Graves disease.

This clonotype was counted ten times or more. The chain has TRBV13 and TRBJ2-7, with D perhaps matching TRBD1 or TRBD2 (7 bases each). This CDR3 is 14 amino acids long. V was trimmed by 5 bases and J by 5 bases, leaving 16 bases between them. Germline CDR1 reads PRHDT; CDR2 reads FYEKMQ (reference sequence). CDR3 loop: CASSQGGGTNEQYF. The CDR3 nucleotides are TGTGCCAGCAGCCAGGGGGGGGGGACGAACGAGCAGTACTTC.

This clonotype was observed a few times. At one of its ends the junction is not consistent with the germline gene, which may arise from a read error. The gene calls are TRBV2 and TRBJ2-1, with D possibly TRBD1 on 6 matching bases. Germline V gene data show CDR1 as SNHLY and CDR2 as FYNNEI. The CDR3 is made up of 16 amino acids. CDR3 residues: CASSQDPGDIYNEQFF. In DNA, the CDR3 is TGCGCCAGCAGCCAAGATCCAGGGGATATCTACAATGAGCAGTTCTTC.

This clonotype appeared a few times. This sequence joins TRBV5-1 and TRBJ2-2, with D hard to call. In germline, CDR1 is SGHRS, CDR2 YFSETQ. CDR3 size: 14 residues. The V end lost 1 base, the J end lost 8 bases, and 12 bases lay between the germline ends. The CDR3 nucleotides are TGCGCCAGCAGCTTGCGGGCTCCATTGGGGGAGCTGTTTTTT. Translated, it gives CASSLRAPLGELFF.

This clonotype was counted at least ten times. The chain employs TRBV18 and TRBJ1-1; the D is unclear. This CDR3 is built from 16 residues. Germline V gene sequence: CDR1 KGHSH, CDR2 LQKENI. V lost 3 bases and J lost 4, with 18 bases in between. CDR3 residues: CASSPSLLQATTEAFF. The CDR3 region has the DNA TGTGCCAGCTCACCTTCCCTACTTCAGGCCACCACTGAAGCTTTCTTT.

This clonotype turned up a few times. The chain joins TRBV28 to TRBJ2-2; a weak D match, TRBD1 (5 bases). Between the trimmed V and J ends, which lost 7 bases and 5 bases, there was a span of 14 bases. This CDR3 comprises 14 residues. Germline loops: CDR1 MDHEN, CDR2 SYDVKM. The CDR3 bases are TGTGCCAGCACCTGGGGCGTAGGGACCGGGGAGCTGTTTTTT. Residues: CASTWGVGTGELFF.

This clonotype was found a few times. V usage is TRBV9 and J usage is TRBJ1-2; possibly TRBD1 for D (5 bases). V was trimmed by 0 bases and J by 4 bases, leaving 13 bases between them. Germline-derived CDR1 and CDR2 are SGDLS and YYNGEE. This CDR3 contains 15 residues. The CDR3 sequence: CASSVGNRRRYGYTF. The CDR3 DNA is TGTGCCAGCAGCGTAGGGAACAGGAGGCGCTATGGCTACACCTTC.

The chain uses TRBV20-1 and TRBJ2-7, with D unclear. The CDR3 loop spans 16 amino acids. With 2 bases removed from V and 2 bases from J, the gap between germline ends came to 19 bases. Germline values: CDR1 DFQATT, CDR2 SNEGSKA (reference sequence). CDR3: CSARPPPTIVTYEQYF. Written as DNA, the CDR3 is TGCAGTGCTAGACCACCTCCTACTATCGTTACCTACGAGCAGTACTTC.